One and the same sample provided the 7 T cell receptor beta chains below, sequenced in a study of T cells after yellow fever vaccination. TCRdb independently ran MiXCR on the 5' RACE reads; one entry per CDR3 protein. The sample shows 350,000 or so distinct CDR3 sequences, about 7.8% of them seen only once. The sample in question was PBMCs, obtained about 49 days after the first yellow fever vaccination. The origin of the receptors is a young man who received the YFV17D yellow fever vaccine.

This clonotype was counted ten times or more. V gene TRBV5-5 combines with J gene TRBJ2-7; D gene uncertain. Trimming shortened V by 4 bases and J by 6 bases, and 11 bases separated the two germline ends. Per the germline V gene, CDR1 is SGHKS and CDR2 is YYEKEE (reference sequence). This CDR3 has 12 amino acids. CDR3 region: CASSQLPSEQYF. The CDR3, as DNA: TGTGCCAGCAGCCAACTACCATCCGAGCAGTACTTC.

This CDR3 reads CAIPVPRGRNTEAFF. The CDR3 nucleotides read TGTGCCATCCCCGTCCCCAGGGGCCGGAACACTGAAGCTTTCTTT. The genes are TRBV10-3 and TRBJ1-1; tentatively, D is TRBD1 (6 bases). Trimming took off 8 bases at V and 1 base at J, with 17 bases between the two ends. The CDR3 totals 15 residues. Per the germline V gene, CDR1 is ENHRY and CDR2 is SYGVKD.

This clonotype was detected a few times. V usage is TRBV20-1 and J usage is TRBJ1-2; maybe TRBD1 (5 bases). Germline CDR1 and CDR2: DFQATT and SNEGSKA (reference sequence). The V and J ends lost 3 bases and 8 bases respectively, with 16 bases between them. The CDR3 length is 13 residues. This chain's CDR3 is CSARDWSREGYTF. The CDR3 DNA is TGCAGTGCTAGGGACTGGTCCAGGGAGGGCTACACCTTC.

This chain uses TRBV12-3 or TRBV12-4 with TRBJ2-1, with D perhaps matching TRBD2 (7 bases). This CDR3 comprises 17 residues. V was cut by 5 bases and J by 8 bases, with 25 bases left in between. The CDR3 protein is CASSDGEGGPPWDEQFF. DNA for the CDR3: TGTGCCAGCAGTGACGGGGAGGGGGGCCCTCCCTGGGATGAGCAGTTCTTC.

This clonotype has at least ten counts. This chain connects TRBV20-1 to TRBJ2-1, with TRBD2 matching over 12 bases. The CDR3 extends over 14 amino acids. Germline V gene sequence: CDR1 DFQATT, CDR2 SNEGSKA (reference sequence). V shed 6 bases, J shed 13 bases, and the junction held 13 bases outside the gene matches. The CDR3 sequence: CSAAGLAGTRPQFF. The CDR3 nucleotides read TGCAGTGCCGCCGGACTAGCGGGGACTAGGCCTCAGTTCTTC.

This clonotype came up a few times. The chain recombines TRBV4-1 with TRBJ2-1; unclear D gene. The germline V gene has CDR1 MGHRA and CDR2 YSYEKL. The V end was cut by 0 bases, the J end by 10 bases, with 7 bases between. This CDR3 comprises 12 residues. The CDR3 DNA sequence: TGCGCCAGCAGCCAAGATACCCGGGAGCAGTTCTTC. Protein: CASSQDTREQFF.

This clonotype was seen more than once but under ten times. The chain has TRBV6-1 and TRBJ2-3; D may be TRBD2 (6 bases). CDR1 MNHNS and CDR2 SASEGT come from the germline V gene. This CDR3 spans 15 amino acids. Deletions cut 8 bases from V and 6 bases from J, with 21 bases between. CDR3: CASALSGSDGDTQYF. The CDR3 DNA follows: TGTGCCAGCGCGCTTAGCGGCTCCGACGGGGATACGCAGTATTTT.